This TCR beta chain derives from a study of graft-versus-host responses after intestinal transplantation. Turning to this clone: Its antigen is as yet unknown.

V was shortened by 4 bases and J by 5 bases, with 15 bases between the two germline ends. CDR1 and CDR2 from the germline V gene are SGHRS and YFSETQ. This CDR3 spans 14 amino acids. Sequencing used immunoSEQ multiplex PCR; TCRdb keeps in-frame clones, though not all of them. The table shows about 70,000 clones, with around 90% occurring only once. This sequence joins TRBV5-1 and TRBJ1-1; weak D call: TRBD1 (6 bases). The sequencing used unstimulated CD8+ T cells sorted from spleen or lymph node cells, collected before intestinal transplant. The clonotype was recovered from a human donor who received an intestinal transplant. CDR3 coding DNA: TGCGCCAGCAGCCCCTGGACAGATGGGACTGAAGCTTTCTTT. Its protein is CASSPWTDGTEAFF.